The clone carrying this T cell receptor (beta chain) was counted at least ten times. Its target is not known. This specimen belongs to a study of early T cells in non-severe SARS-CoV-2 infection. Individual cDNA molecules carried attached unique molecular identifiers. TCRdb reanalysed the 5' RACE reads using MiXCR and keeps one entry per CDR3 protein. The repertoire holds some 62,000 distinct CDR3 sequences, with approximately 9% as singletons. The CDR3 has 16 residues. V was shortened by 2 bases and J by 1 base, with 12 bases between the two germline ends. Germline V gives CDR1 MDHEN, CDR2 SYDVKM. General study findings and limits: Matching against VDJdb likely underestimated virus-specific expansions, favoring anti-spike CD8.

Sequenced material: whole blood. The sequence was collected from an adult who was a healthcare worker with PCR-confirmed SARS-CoV-2 infection or an uninfected control (not recorded which). The V gene is TRBV28, the J gene TRBJ1-3; possibly TRBD1 for D (5 bases). The CDR3 sequence is CASSLMRGLSGNTIYF. Here the CDR3 DNA reads TGTGCCAGCAGTTTAATGCGGGGCCTTTCTGGAAACACCATATATTTT.